The clone carrying this T cell receptor (beta chain) was picked up a small number of times. The data are from a study of blood T cells in healthy people across ages. It was with a sample-barcoded 5' primer and a J-beta primer mix that a second PCR of roughly 6 to 12 cycles was run. TCRdb used MiXCR to reprocess the 5' RACE reads, holding one entry per CDR3 protein. The repertoire holds a few hundred thousand distinct CDR3 sequences, 45% to 65% seen once, with about 54% in the top ten. Trimming left V 4 bases short and J 3 bases short, with 5 bases between. The germline V gene has CDR1 SGHTA and CDR2 FQGNSA. This CDR3 is 12 amino acids long.

The sequence was collected from a man in his sixties in good health. This chain connects TRBV7-2 to TRBJ2-3, with D unclear. The sequenced sample was blood. The CDR3 DNA reads TGTGCCAGCAGCTATCAAACAGATACGCAGTATTTT. This gives the protein CASSYQTDTQYF. The complete variable domain, with remaining parts taken from reference TRBV7-2 and TRBJ2-3, reads GAGVSQSPSNKVTEKGKDVELRCDPISGHTALYWYRQSLGQGLEFLIYFQGNSAPDKSGLPSDRFSAERTGGSVSTLTIQRTQQEDSAVYLCASSYQTDTQYFGPGTRLTVL.